These 30 T cell receptor beta chains originate from one sample sequenced in a study of T cell clonality in common variable immunodeficiency. The assay was immunoSEQ multiplex PCR, and TCRdb's table has in-frame clones only and misses some. The sample offers over 35,000 clones and no singletons, the top ten holding 0.6% to 0.8%. The specimen sequenced was peripheral blood mononuclear cells. Receptor source: a person aged 18-70 years in good health.

This clone has a count of ten or more. The CDR3 is cut off 3 residues early in the read; its end comes from the germline J gene. The chain uses TRBV7-9 and TRBJ1-2, with 8 bases fitting TRBD1. The ends lost 5 bases at V and 7 bases at J; junction bases unmatched: 9. Per germline, CDR1 SEHNR and CDR2 FQNEAQ (reference sequence). The CDR3 has 14 residues. CDR3 loop: CASSTLDRGGGYTF. CDR3 bases read: TGTGCCAGCAGCACATTAGACAGGGGTGGTGGC.

This clone was observed many times. The read is 3 residues too short to cover the CDR3 end, so that end is filled in from the germline J gene. This rearrangement joins TRBV5-4 to TRBJ1-5; 8 bases align to TRBD1. Germline V gene lookup returns CDR1 SGHNT and CDR2 YYREEE (reference sequence). The CDR3 runs 13 residues. V trimming: 3 bases; J trimming: 7 bases; junction bases outside the gene matches: 3. The covered CDR3 bases are TGTGCCAGCAGCTCGGACAGGGAGCAGCCC. Translation gives CASSSDREQP. The CDR3, in full, reads CASSSDREQPQHF.

This clone was seen at least ten times. The read ends 3 residues shy of where the CDR3 ends; the end is completed using the germline J gene. This sequence joins TRBV2 and TRBJ2-1, with D possibly TRBD1 on 6 matching bases. The CDR3 is 14 amino acids. Germline assignment: CDR1 SNHLY and CDR2 FYNNEI. The V and J ends lost 5 bases and 9 bases respectively, with 17 bases between them. Here the CDR3 reads CASSTEIRGSEQFF. The sequenced part of the CDR3 DNA is TGTGCCAGCAGTACCGAAATCAGGGGCAGTGAG.

This clone was observed at least ten times. The observed sequence ends 3 residues before the CDR3 terminus, with the missing tail filled in from the germline J gene. The rearrangement joins TRBV29-1 to TRBJ2-1; D not certain. Germline V CDR1 and CDR2: SQVTM, ANQGSEA. The V gene lost 4 bases and the J gene lost 0 bases, with 10 bases spanning the gap. The CDR3 runs to 14 residues. The CDR3 region is CSVGRRSSYNEQFF. The covered CDR3 bases are TGCAGCGTTGGCCGCAGGAGCTCCTACAATGAG.

This clone was picked up many times. The read falls 3 residues short of the CDR3 end, and the missing part is taken from the germline J gene. The chain employs TRBV28 and TRBJ2-7, with D uncertain. In germline, CDR1 is MDHEN, CDR2 SYDVKM. The CDR3 has 11 residues. The ends were cut back, 3 bases at V and 3 bases at J, with 3 bases in the middle. CDR3 bases read: TGTGCCAGCAGTTTCCGCTACGAG. It encodes CASSFRYE. The whole CDR3 sequence reads CASSFRYEQYF.

This clone showed up many times. The read terminates 3 residues ahead of where the CDR3 ends, so the germline J gene completes it. The chain joins TRBV20-1 to TRBJ2-1; 12 bases are a match to TRBD2. The CDR3 runs to 15 residues. Germline V gives CDR1 DFQATT, CDR2 SNEGSKA (reference sequence). V was pared by 4 bases and J by 5 bases, with 6 bases of the junction left unmatched. CDR3 amino acids: CSANRTSGGNNEQFF. The CDR3 bases that were read are TGCAGTGCTAATAGAACTAGCGGGGGGAACAATGAG.

This clone was picked up many times. The CDR3 end is not reached by the read, which stops 3 residues before it; the germline J gene fills it in. The rearrangement uses TRBV6-1 and TRBJ1-4, with D possibly being TRBD1 (6 bases). The V gene lost 2 bases and the J gene lost 3 bases, with 13 bases spanning the gap. CDR1 is MNHNS and CDR2 is SASEGT in the germline V gene. The length of the CDR3 is 16 residues. CDR3 residues: CASSEIWGLANEKLFF. The part of the CDR3 DNA that was read is TGTGCCAGCAGTGAAATCTGGGGGCTGGCTAATGAAAAA.

This clone was recorded at least ten times. The read comes to an end 3 residues before the CDR3 does, leaving the germline J gene to fill in the end. The V call is TRBV28, the J call TRBJ2-1, with 13 positions matching TRBD2. The CDR3 is 20 amino acids. Germline CDR1 reads MDHEN; CDR2 reads SYDVKM. With 2 bases clipped from V and 1 base from J, the junction kept 11 bases outside the gene matches. CDR3 loop: CASSLTGTSGVWRSYNEQFF. The sequenced CDR3 bases are TGTGCCAGCAGTTTAACCGGGACTAGCGGGGTATGGCGGTCCTACAATGAG.

This clone was observed many times. Sequencing ends 3 residues short of the CDR3 end; the germline J gene provides the rest. The genes are TRBV5-6 and TRBJ2-2; D gene unclear. V lost 0 bases and J lost 6, with 6 bases in between. The CDR3 sequence is 13 residues long. Germline V gene data show CDR1 as SGHDT and CDR2 as YYEEEE. The DNA read from the CDR3 is TGTGCCAGCAGCTTGGCCACACCCGGGGAG. This gives the protein CASSLATPGE. The whole CDR3 region reads CASSLATPGELFF.

This clone was seen repeatedly, ten times or more. The observed sequence ends 3 residues before the CDR3 terminus, with the missing tail filled in from the germline J gene. This rearrangement joins TRBV7-9 to TRBJ2-7, with unresolved D. CDR1 and CDR2 from the germline V gene are SEHNR and FQNEAQ (reference sequence). Trimming stripped 5 bases from V and 1 base from J, with 12 bases between. CDR3 length: 14 residues. CDR3 residues: CASSPPTLSYEQYF. The part of the CDR3 DNA that was read is TGTGCCAGCAGCCCCCCCACGCTATCCTACGAG. Together with reference TRBV7-9 and TRBJ2-7, the CDR3 gives the full variable domain: DTGVSQNPRHKITKRGQNVTFRCDPISEHNRLYWYRQTLGQGPEFLTYFQNEAQLEKSRLLSDRFSAERPKGSFSTLEIQRTEQGDSAMYLCASSPPTLSYEQYFGPGTRLTVT.

This clone was found many times. The read ends 3 residues before the CDR3 terminus; that terminus is restored from the germline J gene. V is TRBV27 and J is TRBJ2-3; D may be TRBD2 (6 bases). There are 12 residues in the CDR3. V was shortened by 5 bases and J by 6 bases, with 9 bases between the two germline ends. The germline V gene has CDR1 MNHEY and CDR2 SMNVEV (reference sequence). The CDR3: CASSRSGDTQYF. Partial CDR3 DNA: TGTGCCAGCAGTAGAAGCGGGGATACG.

In its sample, this clone was seen many times. The CDR3 goes on 3 residues after the read ends, and that part is filled in from the germline J gene. The rearrangement uses TRBV7-2 and TRBJ1-1, with 7 bases fitting TRBD1. Germline assignment: CDR1 SGHTA and CDR2 FQGNSA. Germline trimming cut 2 bases from V and 3 bases from J; bases unmatched to any gene: 6. This CDR3 has 15 amino acids. The CDR3 bases that were read are TGTGCCAGCAGCTTACTTGGGACAGCCCACACTGAA. This gives the protein CASSLLGTAHTE. In full, the CDR3 reads CASSLLGTAHTEAFF.

This clone was observed many times. The read gets to within 3 residues of the CDR3 end, and the germline J gene fills in the rest. The rearrangement uses TRBV19 and TRBJ2-7, with D possibly matching TRBD2 (5 bases). The germline V and J ends were trimmed by 3 bases and 0 bases, with 6 bases remaining between them. This CDR3 spans 13 amino acids. Germline CDR1 reads LNHDA; CDR2 reads SQIVND (reference sequence). CDR3 DNA (partial): TGTGCCAGTAGTATCGGACTCTCCTACGAG. Its protein is CASSIGLSYE. In full, the CDR3 reads CASSIGLSYEQYF.

Many counts were recorded for this clone. The missing CDR3 end, 3 residues past where the read stops, is filled in from the germline J gene. The chain employs TRBV5-1 and TRBJ1-1, with 9 bases aligning to TRBD1. The germline V gene encodes CDR1 SGHRS and CDR2 YFSETQ. Germline trimming cut 2 bases from V and 4 bases from J; bases unmatched to any gene: 3. The length of the CDR3 is 14 residues. CDR3 DNA (partial): TGCGCCAGCAGCTTAGGACAGGGGATCACTGAA. Its protein product is CASSLGQGITE. The CDR3 in its entirety is CASSLGQGITEAFF.

There are many counts of this clone. The CDR3 is cut off 3 residues early in the read; its end comes from the germline J gene. The chain employs TRBV9 and TRBJ2-7; perhaps TRBD1 as D (6 bases). This CDR3 is built from 14 residues. V lost 0 bases to trimming and J lost 0 bases, with 7 bases between them. Germline lookup yields CDR1 SGDLS and CDR2 YYNGEE. The CDR3 region is CASSVADSSYEQYF. The covered CDR3 bases are TGTGCCAGCAGCGTAGCGGACAGCTCCTACGAG. Full variable domain (outside the CDR3, taken from reference TRBV9 and TRBJ2-7): DSGVTQTPKHLITATGQRVTLRCSPRSGDLSVYWYQQSLDQGLQFLIQYYNGEERAKGNILERFSAQQFPDLHSELNLSSLELGDSALYFCASSVADSSYEQYFGPGTRLTVT.

The sample holds many counts of this clone. The read finishes 3 residues shy of the CDR3 end, and the germline J gene is used to complete it. This chain connects TRBV2 to TRBJ1-1, with D unclear. In germline, CDR1 is SNHLY, CDR2 FYNNEI. This CDR3 contains 13 residues. The V end lost 1 base, the J end lost 0 bases, and 3 bases lay between the germline ends. CDR3 residues: CASSEVVNTEAFF. Partial CDR3 DNA: TGTGCCAGCAGTGAAGTAGTGAACACTGAA.

This clone was observed at least ten times. The CDR3 extends 3 residues past the end of the read, so its final part is completed from the germline J gene. This rearrangement joins TRBV5-4 to TRBJ2-3, with D perhaps TRBD2 (5 bases). CDR1 and CDR2 (germline): SGHNT, YYREEE (reference sequence). This CDR3 contains 14 residues. V was pared by 4 bases and J by 1 base, with 10 bases between. The covered CDR3 bases are TGTGCCAGCAGCCGGACTTCAGGCACAGATACG. Protein: CASSRTSGTDT. The whole CDR3 sequence is CASSRTSGTDTQYF.

In this sample, this clone turned up many times. The CDR3 loop reads CSAREAPGLVRSHEQYF. Partial CDR3 DNA: TGCAGTGCTAGAGAAGCACCGGGACTAGTCAGATCCCACGAG. This sequence joins TRBV20-1 and TRBJ2-7, with 8 bases fitting TRBD2. The observed sequence ends 3 residues before the CDR3 terminus, with the missing tail filled in from the germline J gene. V shed 0 bases and J 5 bases; nucleotides not matched to a gene: 15. From germline, CDR1 is DFQATT and CDR2 SNEGSKA (reference sequence). CDR3 length equals 17 residues.

This clone was counted ten times or more. Read sequence stops 3 residues before the CDR3 end, and the germline J gene provides the missing end. V gene TRBV2 combines with J gene TRBJ1-1; the match to TRBD1 covers 7 bases. J gave up 6 bases and V 4 bases, and 5 bases lay outside the gene matches. The CDR3 is made up of 13 amino acids. Per the germline V gene, CDR1 is SNHLY and CDR2 is FYNNEI. This chain's CDR3 is CASSGQGGPEAFF. CDR3 bases read: TGTGCCAGCAGTGGGCAGGGGGGCCCTGAA.

This clone was detected ten times or more. Read sequence stops 3 residues before the CDR3 end, and the germline J gene provides the missing end. The chain links TRBV19 to TRBJ2-5; 7 nucleotides match TRBD1. There are 15 residues in the CDR3. With 4 bases clipped from V and 2 bases from J, the junction kept 7 bases outside the gene matches. Germline CDR1 is LNHDA and CDR2 is SQIVND (reference sequence). CDR3 region: CASSTLQGRQETQYF. The sequenced CDR3 bases are TGTGCCAGTAGTACGTTACAGGGGCGTCAAGAGACC. The full variable domain, in which reference TRBV19 and TRBJ2-5 provide the parts outside the CDR3, is DGGITQSPKYLFRKEGQNVTLSCEQNLNHDAMYWYRQDPGQGLRLIYYSQIVNDFQKGDIAEGYSVSREKKESFPLTVTSAQKNPTAFYLCASSTLQGRQETQYFGPGTRLLVL.

This clone was picked up many times. CDR3 DNA, as far as it was read: TGTGCCAGCAGCTTATCAGGGAAGGGTGAGACC. It specifies CASSLSGKGET. The entire CDR3 protein reads CASSLSGKGETQYF. V gene TRBV7-2 combines with J gene TRBJ2-5; D is perhaps TRBD1 (5 bases). The read finishes 3 residues shy of the CDR3 end, and the germline J gene is used to complete it. CDR1 is SGHTA and CDR2 is FQGNSA in the germline V gene. The CDR3 sequence is 14 residues long. V was pared by 2 bases and J by 5 bases, with 12 bases between.

This clone was counted many times. The read ends 3 residues before the CDR3 terminus; that terminus is restored from the germline J gene. This rearrangement joins TRBV19 to TRBJ2-1; 8 positions agree with TRBD2. J gave up 4 bases and V 6 bases, and 8 bases lay outside the gene matches. The CDR3 is made up of 15 amino acids. Germline loops: CDR1 LNHDA, CDR2 SQIVND (reference sequence). The CDR3 loop is CASRRTSFYYNEQFF. The sequenced CDR3 bases are TGTGCCAGTAGGAGGACTAGCTTTTATTACAATGAG.

This clone was recorded at least ten times. Read sequence stops 3 residues before the CDR3 end, and the germline J gene provides the missing end. The chain has TRBV19 and TRBJ1-5; D is undetermined. Trimming removed 4 bases at V and 3 bases at J, with 4 bases between. CDR3 size: 12 residues. Germline CDR1 is LNHDA and CDR2 is SQIVND (reference sequence). Partial CDR3 DNA: TGTGCCAGTAGTAAGCACAATCAGCCC. It specifies CASSKHNQP. The full CDR3 protein is CASSKHNQPQHF.

In its sample, this clone was seen many times. The read terminates 3 residues ahead of where the CDR3 ends, so the germline J gene completes it. The chain employs TRBV30 and TRBJ2-7; D may match TRBD1 or TRBD2 (6 bases each). This CDR3 region has 14 residues. Between the trimmed V and J ends, which lost 1 base and 0 bases, there was a span of 10 bases. Germline CDR1 GTSNPN, CDR2 SVGIG (reference sequence). The DNA read from the CDR3 is TGTGCCTGGAGTGGGAGGGACAACTCCTACGAG. Translating it yields CAWSGRDNSYE. The whole CDR3 sequence reads CAWSGRDNSYEQYF.

This clone was seen many times. The CDR3 is cut off 3 residues early in the read; its end comes from the germline J gene. J is TRBJ1-4 and V is TRBV5-4; 7 nucleotides agree with TRBD1. The CDR3 has 16 residues. Germline loops: CDR1 SGHNT, CDR2 YYREEE (reference sequence). With 3 bases clipped from V and 8 bases from J, the junction kept 13 bases outside the gene matches. The CDR3 protein is CASSSTGERGNEKLFF. CDR3 DNA (partial): TGTGCCAGCAGCTCAACAGGGGAGAGAGGGAACGAAAAA.

This clone was seen ten or more times. The observed sequence ends 3 residues before the CDR3 terminus, with the missing tail filled in from the germline J gene. The genes are TRBV30 and TRBJ2-7, with 9 nucleotides matching TRBD2. With 6 bases clipped from V and 2 bases from J, the junction kept 8 bases outside the gene matches. The V gene's germline CDR1 is GTSNPN and CDR2 SVGIG (reference sequence). This CDR3 contains 14 residues. CDR3 DNA (partial): TGTGCCTGCCAGACTAGCGGCTATCCCTACGAG. It yields the protein CACQTSGYPYE. The whole CDR3 sequence is CACQTSGYPYEQYF.

The table lists this clone with many counts. The read gets to within 3 residues of the CDR3 end, and the germline J gene fills in the rest. This chain uses TRBV2 with TRBJ2-3; tentative D call: TRBD1 (6 bases). Germline-derived CDR1 and CDR2 are SNHLY and FYNNEI. The CDR3 runs 15 residues. The ends were cut back, 2 bases at V and 0 bases at J, with 9 bases in the middle. The CDR3 sequence is CASSERGISTDTQYF. Partial CDR3 DNA: TGTGCCAGCAGTGAAAGGGGGATTAGCACAGATACG.

This clone has at least ten counts. The read is 3 residues too short to cover the CDR3 end, so that end is filled in from the germline J gene. The rearrangement joins TRBV20-1 to TRBJ2-7; 9 bases are shared with TRBD2. This CDR3 spans 15 amino acids. CDR1 is DFQATT, CDR2 SNEGSKA, per germline (reference sequence). The V and J ends lost 4 bases and 4 bases, in that order; junction bases with no gene match: 11. The CDR3 loop reads CSATGASGDPYEQYF. CDR3 bases read: TGCAGTGCTACAGGGGCTAGCGGGGACCCTTACGAG.

This clone was counted many times. The CDR3 extends 3 residues past the end of the read, so its final part is completed from the germline J gene. V gene TRBV2 combines with J gene TRBJ2-5; 9 nucleotides agree with TRBD1. The CDR3 is made up of 15 amino acids. The V and J ends lost 2 bases and 5 bases, in that order; junction bases with no gene match: 6. CDR1 is SNHLY, CDR2 FYNNEI, per germline. CDR3 bases read: TGTGCCAGCAGTGAACAACAGGGGGCTGGGGAGACC. It codes for CASSEQQGAGET. The CDR3 in full is CASSEQQGAGETQYF.

This clone showed up many times. Sequencing ends 3 residues short of the CDR3 end; the germline J gene provides the rest. This chain links TRBV20-1 with TRBJ2-3; 8 bases match TRBD2. From germline, CDR1 is DFQATT and CDR2 SNEGSKA (reference sequence). The CDR3 consists of 18 residues. With V trimmed by 0 bases and J by 4 bases, 15 bases remained unmatched. The CDR3 reads CSARELLAGGYPADTQYF. The sequenced CDR3 bases are TGCAGTGCTAGAGAATTGTTGGCGGGGGGTTACCCGGCAGATACG.